Below are 24 T cell receptor beta chains sequenced from a single sample in a study of CXCR3-negative and CXCR3-positive naive CD8 T cells. TRB cDNA libraries were made by UMI-labeled 5' RACE. TCRdb derives one entry per CDR3 protein from the 5' RACE reads, leaving out DNA. Its table records over 100,000 distinct CDR3 sequences. Study-level points and caveats: Naive CXCR3-positive cells had TRB CDR3s more hydrophobic than those of CXCR3-negative naive cells.

Their recognized antigens are unknown. Sequenced sample: naive CXCR3+ CD8+ T cells from blood. The subset denotes: CD45RO-CCR7+CD27+CD95- naive CD8+ T cells expressing CXCR3 (TNR3+). All receptors derive from a human donor in good health. Some clones in this sample may be carry-over from other donors' samples.

This chain connects TRBV20-1 to TRBJ2-1. CDR3 size: 12 residues. CDR1 DFQATT and CDR2 SNEGSKA come from the germline V gene (reference sequence). The CDR3 is CSLTRSYNEQFF.

The chain joins TRBV7-9 to TRBJ2-7. There are 15 residues in the CDR3. Germline V lookup: CDR1 SEHNR, CDR2 FQNEAQ (reference sequence). The CDR3 sequence: CASSLAASETYEQYF.

The chain has TRBV10-3 and TRBJ2-2; TCRdb picks TRBD1, but there is no DNA to check that call. This CDR3 is built from 17 residues. CDR1 is ENHRY and CDR2 is SYGVKD in the germline V gene. The CDR3 sequence is CAISDRTGGVDTGELFF.

The V call is TRBV7-9, the J call TRBJ1-1; the TCRdb D gene call, TRBD1, has no DNA to confirm it. The CDR3 totals 12 residues. In germline, CDR1 is SEHNR, CDR2 FQNEAQ (reference sequence). The CDR3 protein is CASSLTGAEAFF.

The chain joins TRBV7-9 to TRBJ1-5. CDR3 length: 15 residues. The germline V gene encodes CDR1 SEHNR and CDR2 FQNEAQ (reference sequence). CDR3 sequence reads: CASSFSGLSNQPQHF.

The chain combines TRBV10-2 with TRBJ1-5; checking the TCRdb D call of TRBD1 is not possible without DNA. The V gene's germline CDR1 is WSHSY and CDR2 SAAADI. CDR3 length: 16 residues. CDR3 loop: CASSDLGTLDNQPQHF.

V is TRBV13 and J is TRBJ2-7; the D call of TRBD1 rests on TCRdb alone, since no DNA is present to check it. This CDR3 contains 15 residues. The V gene's germline CDR1 is PRHDT and CDR2 FYEKMQ (reference sequence). The CDR3 sequence is CASSPQGGGSYEQYF.

The rearrangement uses TRBV5-4 and TRBJ2-7; TCRdb calls TRBD2, which cannot be checked without DNA. The CDR3 runs 14 residues. Germline V gene data show CDR1 as SGHNT and CDR2 as YYREEE (reference sequence). The CDR3 reads CASSPHSGGYEQYF. Filled out from reference TRBV5-4 and TRBJ2-7, the complete variable domain reads ETGVTQSPTHLIKTRGQQVTLRCSSQSGHNTVSWYQQALGQGPQFIFQYYREEENGRGNFPPRFSGLQFPNYSSELNVNALELDDSALYLCASSPHSGGYEQYFGPGTRLTVT.

V usage is TRBV4-1 and J usage is TRBJ2-7. CDR3 length: 14 amino acids. Germline V gene lookup returns CDR1 MGHRA and CDR2 YSYEKL. CDR3 amino acids: CASSQDRSSYEQYF.

The chain couples TRBV2 to TRBJ2-7. This CDR3 has 11 residues. From germline, CDR1 is SNHLY and CDR2 FYNNEI. CDR3 sequence: CASTEAYEQYF.

The V and J genes are TRBV9 and TRBJ1-2. The V gene's germline CDR1 is SGDLS and CDR2 YYNGEE. The CDR3 totals 12 residues. CDR3 loop: CASSGMGYGYTF.

V usage is TRBV19 and J usage is TRBJ2-7; as DNA is missing, the TRBD1 call by TCRdb cannot be tested. Germline V gives CDR1 LNHDA, CDR2 SQIVND (reference sequence). The CDR3 has 14 amino acids. CDR3 sequence reads: CASSAWGQDYEQYF.

The rearrangement links TRBV5-1 to TRBJ1-1; TCRdb's D call of TRBD1 is untestable without DNA. The CDR3 extends over 15 amino acids. Looked up from germline, CDR1 is SGHRS and CDR2 is YFSETQ. This chain's CDR3 is CASSLGAGGGTEAFF.

The chain combines TRBV6-5 with TRBJ2-5; TCRdb names TRBD2, which stays unverified in the absence of DNA. The length of the CDR3 is 15 residues. Germline CDR1 reads MNHEY; CDR2 reads SVGAGI. The CDR3 protein is CASSSGHSTQETQYF.

The chain combines TRBV5-1 with TRBJ2-1; TCRdb returns TRBD2, unconfirmable since there is no DNA. Germline CDR1 is SGHRS and CDR2 is YFSETQ. The CDR3 has 15 residues. CDR3 in amino acids: CASSTYREGHNEQFF.

V is TRBV7-9 and J is TRBJ2-1; TCRdb gives TRBD1 as the D gene, but with no DNA this cannot be confirmed. The CDR3 extends over 14 amino acids. Germline CDR1 is SEHNR and CDR2 is FQNEAQ (reference sequence). Here the CDR3 reads CVSSGTEYLDEQFF.

The chain recombines TRBV7-9 with TRBJ1-5; TCRdb calls TRBD1, which cannot be checked without DNA. The CDR3 contains 16 residues. In germline, CDR1 is SEHNR, CDR2 FQNEAQ (reference sequence). The CDR3: CASSLGYGTGDQPQHF.

The V call is TRBV12-3 or TRBV12-4, the J call TRBJ2-2; TCRdb's D call of TRBD2 is untestable without DNA. The CDR3 is made up of 16 amino acids. CDR3 in amino acids: CASSFAETTNTGELFF.

This chain uses TRBV14 with TRBJ2-1. This CDR3 is built from 16 residues. Germline V gives CDR1 SGHDN, CDR2 FVKESK. The CDR3 spells CASSQDGGGSYNEQFF. Full variable domain (outside the CDR3, taken from reference TRBV14 and TRBJ2-1): EAGVTQFPSHSVIEKGQTVTLRCDPISGHDNLYWYRRVMGKEIKFLLHFVKESKQDESGMPNNRFLAERTGGTYSTLKVQPAELEDSGVYFCASSQDGGGSYNEQFFGPGTRLTVL.

This chain joins TRBV29-1 and TRBJ2-7; as DNA is missing, the TRBD1 call by TCRdb cannot be tested. The germline V gene encodes CDR1 SQVTM and CDR2 ANQGSEA. The CDR3 loop spans 11 amino acids. CDR3 protein: CSVEQGYEQYF.

The CDR3 spells CASSLTPPGYTF. V usage is TRBV12-3 or TRBV12-4 and J usage is TRBJ1-2. The CDR3 runs to 12 residues.

The chain joins TRBV7-3 to TRBJ2-1; the TRBD2 assignment by TCRdb is unverifiable without DNA. The germline V gene has CDR1 SGHTA and CDR2 FQGTGA. This CDR3 is 16 amino acids long. The CDR3 region is CASRPGLGLAGNEQFF.

This sequence joins TRBV11-2 and TRBJ2-7. In germline, CDR1 is SGHAT, CDR2 FQNNGV. This CDR3 spans 13 amino acids. CDR3 sequence: CASSLGSSYEQYF.

This sequence joins TRBV5-6 and TRBJ2-2. Germline values: CDR1 SGHDT, CDR2 YYEEEE. The CDR3 runs 16 residues. This chain's CDR3 is CASSSLRVANTGELFF. The variable domain in full, with the rest retrieved from reference TRBV5-6 and TRBJ2-2, is DAGVTQSPTHLIKTRGQQVTLRCSPKSGHDTVSWYQQALGQGPQFIFQYYEEEERQRGNFPDRFSGHQFPNYSSELNVNALLLGDSALYLCASSSLRVANTGELFFGEGSRLTVL.